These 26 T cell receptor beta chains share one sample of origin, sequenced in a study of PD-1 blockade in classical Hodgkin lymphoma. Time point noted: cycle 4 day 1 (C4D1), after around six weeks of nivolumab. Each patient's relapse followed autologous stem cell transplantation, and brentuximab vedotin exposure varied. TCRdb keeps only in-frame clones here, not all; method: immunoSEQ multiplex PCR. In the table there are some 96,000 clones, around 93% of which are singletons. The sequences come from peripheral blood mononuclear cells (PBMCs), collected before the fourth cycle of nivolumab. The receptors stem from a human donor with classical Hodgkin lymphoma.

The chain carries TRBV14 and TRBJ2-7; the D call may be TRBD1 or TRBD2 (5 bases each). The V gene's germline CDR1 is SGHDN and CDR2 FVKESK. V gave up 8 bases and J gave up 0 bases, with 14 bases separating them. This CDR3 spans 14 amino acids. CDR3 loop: CASRAAGHSYEQYF. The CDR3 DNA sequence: TGTGCCAGCCGAGCGGCAGGGCACTCCTACGAGCAGTACTTC. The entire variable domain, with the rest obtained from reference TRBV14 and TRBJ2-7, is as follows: EAGVTQFPSHSVIEKGQTVTLRCDPISGHDNLYWYRRVMGKEIKFLLHFVKESKQDESGMPNNRFLAERTGGTYSTLKVQPAELEDSGVYFCASRAAGHSYEQYFGPGTRLTVT.

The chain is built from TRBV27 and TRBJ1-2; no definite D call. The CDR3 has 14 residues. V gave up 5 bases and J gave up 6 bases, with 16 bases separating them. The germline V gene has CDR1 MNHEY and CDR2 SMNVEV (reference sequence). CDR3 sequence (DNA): TGTGCCAGCAGTCCCCGGGCCCTAATGGATGGCTACACCTTC. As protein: CASSPRALMDGYTF.

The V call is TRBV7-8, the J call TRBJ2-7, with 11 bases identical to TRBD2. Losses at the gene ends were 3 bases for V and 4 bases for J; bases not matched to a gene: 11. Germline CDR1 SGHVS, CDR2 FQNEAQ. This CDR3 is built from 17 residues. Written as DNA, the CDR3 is TGTGCCAGCAGCTTGGACCTTCCGGGACTAGCGGTGTACGAGCAGTACTTC. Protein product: CASSLDLPGLAVYEQYF.

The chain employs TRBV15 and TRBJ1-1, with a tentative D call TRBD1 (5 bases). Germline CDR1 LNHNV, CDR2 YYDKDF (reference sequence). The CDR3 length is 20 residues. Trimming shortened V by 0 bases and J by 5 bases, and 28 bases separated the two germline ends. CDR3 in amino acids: CATSRDGRQGGPRRGTEAFF. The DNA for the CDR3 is TGTGCCACCAGCAGAGATGGGCGCCAGGGTGGACCCCGGCGCGGAACTGAAGCTTTCTTT. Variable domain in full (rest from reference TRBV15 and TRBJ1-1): DAMVIQNPRYQVTQFGKPVTLSCSQTLNHNVMYWYQQKSSQAPKLLFHYYDKDFNNEADTPDNFQSRRPNTSFCFLDIRSPGLGDTAMYLCATSRDGRQGGPRRGTEAFFGQGTRLTVV.

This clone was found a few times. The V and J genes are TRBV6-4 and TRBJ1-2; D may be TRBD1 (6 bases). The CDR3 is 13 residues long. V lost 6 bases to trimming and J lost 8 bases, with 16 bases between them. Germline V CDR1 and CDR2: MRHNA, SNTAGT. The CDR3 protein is CASRQGLLDGYTF. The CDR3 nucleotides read TGTGCCAGCAGACAGGGTTTATTGGACGGCTACACCTTC.

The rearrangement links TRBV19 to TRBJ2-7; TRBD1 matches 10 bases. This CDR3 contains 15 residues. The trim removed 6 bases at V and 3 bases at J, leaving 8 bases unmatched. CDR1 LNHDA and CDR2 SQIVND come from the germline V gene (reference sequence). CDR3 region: CASRLARDRGYEQYF. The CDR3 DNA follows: TGTGCCAGTAGGCTTGCCCGGGACAGGGGCTACGAGCAGTACTTC.

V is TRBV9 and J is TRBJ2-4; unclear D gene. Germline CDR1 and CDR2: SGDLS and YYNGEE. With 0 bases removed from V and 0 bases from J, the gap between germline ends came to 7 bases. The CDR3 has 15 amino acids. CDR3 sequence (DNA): TGTGCCAGCAGCGTAGGGCAGTTAGCCAAAAACATTCAGTACTTC. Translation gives CASSVGQLAKNIQYF.

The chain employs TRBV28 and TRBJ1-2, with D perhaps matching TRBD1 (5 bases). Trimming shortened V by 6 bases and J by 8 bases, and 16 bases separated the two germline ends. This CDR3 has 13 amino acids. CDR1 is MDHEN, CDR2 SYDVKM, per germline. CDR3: CASSADWGRGYTF. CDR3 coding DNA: TGTGCCAGCAGCGCGGACTGGGGGAGGGGCTACACCTTC.

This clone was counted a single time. Written as DNA, the CDR3 is TGTGCCAGCAGTGCGCCAACCGGGACAGACTATGGCTACACCTTC. This translates into CASSAPTGTDYGYTF. V gene TRBV28 combines with J gene TRBJ1-2; 7 bases fit TRBD1. Germline assignment: CDR1 MDHEN and CDR2 SYDVKM. V lost 5 bases, J lost 3 bases, and 9 bases stayed unmatched. This CDR3 has 15 amino acids.

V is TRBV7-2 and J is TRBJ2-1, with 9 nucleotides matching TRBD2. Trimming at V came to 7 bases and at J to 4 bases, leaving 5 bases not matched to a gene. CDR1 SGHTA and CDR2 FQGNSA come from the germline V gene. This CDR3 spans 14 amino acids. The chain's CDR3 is CASKLAGVYNEQFF. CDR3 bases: TGTGCCAGCAAACTAGCGGGTGTGTACAATGAGCAGTTCTTC.

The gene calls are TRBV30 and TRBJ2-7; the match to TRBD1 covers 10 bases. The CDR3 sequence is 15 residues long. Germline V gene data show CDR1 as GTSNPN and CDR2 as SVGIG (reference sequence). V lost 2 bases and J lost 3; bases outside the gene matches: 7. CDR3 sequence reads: CAWSSGQGGYYEQYF. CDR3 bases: TGTGCCTGGAGTTCAGGACAGGGGGGATACTACGAGCAGTACTTC.

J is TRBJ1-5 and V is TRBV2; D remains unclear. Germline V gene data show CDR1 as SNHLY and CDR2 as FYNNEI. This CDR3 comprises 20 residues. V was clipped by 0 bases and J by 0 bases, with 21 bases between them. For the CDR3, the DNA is TGTGCCAGCAGTGAAGCGCTTCCCAGGAGACGAATTTATAGCAATCAGCCCCAGCATTTT. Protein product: CASSEALPRRRIYSNQPQHF.

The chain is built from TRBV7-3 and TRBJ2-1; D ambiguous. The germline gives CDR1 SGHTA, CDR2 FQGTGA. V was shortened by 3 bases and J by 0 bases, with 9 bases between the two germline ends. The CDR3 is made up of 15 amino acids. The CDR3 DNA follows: TGTGCCAGCAGCTTCTCCGGGCCCTCCTACAATGAGCAGTTCTTC. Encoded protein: CASSFSGPSYNEQFF.

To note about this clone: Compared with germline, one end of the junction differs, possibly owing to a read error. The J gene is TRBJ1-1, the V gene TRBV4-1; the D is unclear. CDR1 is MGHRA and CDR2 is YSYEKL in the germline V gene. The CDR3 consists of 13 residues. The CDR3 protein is CASSFGIGTEAFF. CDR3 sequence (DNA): TGTGCCAGCAGCTTCGGGATAGGGACTGAAGCTTTCTTT.

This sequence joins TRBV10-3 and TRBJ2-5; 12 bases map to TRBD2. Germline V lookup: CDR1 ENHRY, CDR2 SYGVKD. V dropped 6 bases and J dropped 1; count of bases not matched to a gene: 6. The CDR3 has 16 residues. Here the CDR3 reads CAIRTSGRWGQETQYF. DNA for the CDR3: TGTGCCATCAGGACTAGCGGGAGATGGGGCCAAGAGACCCAGTACTTC.

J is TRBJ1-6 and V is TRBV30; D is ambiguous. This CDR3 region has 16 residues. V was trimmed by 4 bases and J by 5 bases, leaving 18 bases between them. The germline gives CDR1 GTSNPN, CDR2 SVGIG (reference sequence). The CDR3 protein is CAWIGSGSRDNSPLHF. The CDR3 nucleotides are TGTGCCTGGATAGGATCGGGCAGCCGAGATAATTCACCCCTCCACTTT.

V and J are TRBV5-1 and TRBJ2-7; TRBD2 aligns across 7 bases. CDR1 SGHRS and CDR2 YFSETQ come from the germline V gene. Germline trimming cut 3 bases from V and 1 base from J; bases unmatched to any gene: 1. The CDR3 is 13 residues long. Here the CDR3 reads CASSWDYSYEQYF. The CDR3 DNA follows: TGCGCCAGCAGCTGGGACTATTCCTACGAGCAGTACTTC.

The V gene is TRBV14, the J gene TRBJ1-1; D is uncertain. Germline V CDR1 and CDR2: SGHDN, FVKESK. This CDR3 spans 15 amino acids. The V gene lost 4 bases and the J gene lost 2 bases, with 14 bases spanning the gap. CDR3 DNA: TGTGCCAGCAGCCTAAGAGTACAGCCAAACACTGAAGCTTTCTTT. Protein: CASSLRVQPNTEAFF.

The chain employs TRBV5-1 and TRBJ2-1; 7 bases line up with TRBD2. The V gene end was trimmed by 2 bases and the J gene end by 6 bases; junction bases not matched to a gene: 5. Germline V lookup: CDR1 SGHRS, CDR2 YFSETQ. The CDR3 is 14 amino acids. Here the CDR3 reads CASSFLAATNEQFF. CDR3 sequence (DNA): TGCGCCAGCAGCTTCCTAGCGGCTACCAATGAGCAGTTCTTC.

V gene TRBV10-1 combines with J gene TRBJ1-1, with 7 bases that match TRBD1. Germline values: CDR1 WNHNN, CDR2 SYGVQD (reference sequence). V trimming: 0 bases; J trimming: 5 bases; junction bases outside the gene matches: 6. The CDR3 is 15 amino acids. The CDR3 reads CASSESPGGGTEAFF. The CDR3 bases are TGCGCCAGCAGTGAGTCTCCAGGGGGTGGGACTGAAGCTTTCTTT.

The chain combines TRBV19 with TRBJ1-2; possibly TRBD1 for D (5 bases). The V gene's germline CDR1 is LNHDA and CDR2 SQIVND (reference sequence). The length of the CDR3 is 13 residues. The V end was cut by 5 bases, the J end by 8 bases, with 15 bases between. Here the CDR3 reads CASSVMAGRGYTF. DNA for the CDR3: TGTGCCAGTAGTGTTATGGCAGGGCGAGGCTACACCTTC.

The CDR3 spells CASSQPSSGRGYNEQFF. CDR3 in DNA: TGTGCCAGCAGCCAACCTTCTAGCGGGAGGGGGTACAATGAGCAGTTCTTC. This chain uses TRBV4-2 with TRBJ2-1; TRBD2 matches 12 bases. CDR1 is LGHNA and CDR2 is YNFKEQ in the germline V gene. The CDR3 runs 17 residues. V was clipped by 2 bases and J by 4 bases; unmatched bases: 6.

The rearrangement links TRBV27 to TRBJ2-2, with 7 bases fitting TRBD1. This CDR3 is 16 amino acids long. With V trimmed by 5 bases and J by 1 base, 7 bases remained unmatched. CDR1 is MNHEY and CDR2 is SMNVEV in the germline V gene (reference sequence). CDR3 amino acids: CASSASGTVNTGELFF. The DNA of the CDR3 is TGTGCCAGCAGTGCCTCCGGGACAGTGAACACCGGGGAGCTGTTTTTT.

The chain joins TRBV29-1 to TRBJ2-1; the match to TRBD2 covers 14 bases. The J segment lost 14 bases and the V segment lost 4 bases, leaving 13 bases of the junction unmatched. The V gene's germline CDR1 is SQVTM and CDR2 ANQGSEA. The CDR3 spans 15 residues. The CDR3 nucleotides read TGCAGCGTTGTTATATTTCGGACTAGCGGGAGGTCAGAGTTCTTC. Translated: CSVVIFRTSGRSEFF.

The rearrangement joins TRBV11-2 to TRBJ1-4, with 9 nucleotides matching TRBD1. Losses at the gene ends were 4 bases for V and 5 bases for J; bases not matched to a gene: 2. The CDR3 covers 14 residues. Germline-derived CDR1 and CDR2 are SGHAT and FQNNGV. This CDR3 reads CASSSGTGNEKLFF. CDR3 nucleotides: TGTGCCAGCAGCTCCGGGACAGGGAATGAAAAACTGTTTTTT.

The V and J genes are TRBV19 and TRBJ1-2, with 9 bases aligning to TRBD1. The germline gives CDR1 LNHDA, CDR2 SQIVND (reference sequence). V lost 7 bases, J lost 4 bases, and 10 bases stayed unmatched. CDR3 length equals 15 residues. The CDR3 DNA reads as TGTGCCAGTACCTATTCCGGGACAGGGCCCTATGGCTACACCTTC. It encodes CASTYSGTGPYGYTF.